Listed here are 20 T cell receptor beta chains from one sample, sequenced in a study of shared clonotypes between healthy human individuals. Measured with immunoSEQ multiplex PCR; TCRdb has only the in-frame clones, and not every one. Of roughly 2.5 million clones listed, 90% to 95% are singletons. Specimen: naive CD4+ T cells sorted from blood. Subset of the sample: CD45RA+ positively selected. The receptors shown here come from a young man in good health.

The CDR3 reads CANYGTDRGGYGYTF. The CDR3 DNA sequence: TGTGCCAACTATGGTACGGACCGCGGGGGTTATGGCTACACCTTC. The chain is built from TRBV6-1 and TRBJ1-2; D possibly corresponds to TRBD1 (5 bases). Trimming shortened V by 10 bases and J by 5 bases, and 23 bases separated the two germline ends. The V gene's germline CDR1 is MNHNS and CDR2 SASEGT. The CDR3 loop spans 15 amino acids.

This chain uses TRBV4-1 with TRBJ2-1; 7 nucleotides align to TRBD1. V lost 0 bases and J lost 2; bases outside the gene matches: 7. The CDR3 totals 17 residues. In germline, CDR1 is MGHRA, CDR2 YSYEKL. CDR3 sequence reads: CASSQERTGVAYNEQFF. CDR3 coding DNA: TGCGCCAGCAGCCAAGAACGGACAGGCGTAGCCTACAATGAGCAGTTCTTC.

This clone has a single count. The rearrangement links TRBV14 to TRBJ2-3; 7 bases agree with TRBD2. Germline lookup yields CDR1 SGHDN and CDR2 FVKESK. V shed 3 bases and J 5 bases; nucleotides not matched to a gene: 8. The CDR3 spans 15 residues. For the CDR3, the DNA is TGTGCCAGCAGCCAGAGGACACAGCGGGGAGATACGCAGTATTTT. Residues: CASSQRTQRGDTQYF.

This chain uses TRBV7-2 with TRBJ2-3, with 13 positions matching TRBD2. Germline CDR1 SGHTA, CDR2 FQGNSA. This CDR3 region has 16 residues. Unmatched junction bases numbered 4, after V lost 5 bases and J lost 2 bases. The CDR3 region is CASSRTSGSLTDTQYF. The DNA for the CDR3 is TGTGCCAGCAGCCGGACTAGCGGGAGCCTCACAGATACGCAGTATTTT.

This sequence joins TRBV2 and TRBJ2-1; tentative D call: TRBD1 (5 bases). This CDR3 has 12 residues. CDR1 and CDR2 (germline): SNHLY, FYNNEI. The V and J ends lost 0 bases and 12 bases respectively, with 9 bases between them. This chain's CDR3 is CASSEARTRQFF. CDR3 nucleotides: TGTGCCAGCAGTGAAGCCCGGACAAGGCAGTTCTTC.

The chain carries TRBV5-4 and TRBJ1-3; tentatively, D is TRBD1 (6 bases). The CDR3 extends over 14 amino acids. The germline V and J ends were trimmed by 0 bases and 4 bases, with 8 bases remaining between them. Germline V gene sequence: CDR1 SGHNT, CDR2 YYREEE (reference sequence). CDR3 sequence: CASSLDRVGNTIYF. The CDR3 bases are TGTGCCAGCAGCTTGGACAGGGTCGGAAACACCATATATTTT.

The rearrangement joins TRBV2 to TRBJ1-5; 7 bases agree with TRBD1. The CDR3 has 15 amino acids. Germline V gene lookup returns CDR1 SNHLY and CDR2 FYNNEI. Trimming at V came to 7 bases and at J to 5 bases, leaving 11 bases not matched to a gene. CDR3 DNA sequence: TGTGCCAGCACCACGGACGCAGGGGGAGATCAGCCCCAGCATTTT. It codes for CASTTDAGGDQPQHF.

The genes are TRBV28 and TRBJ1-1; D is ambiguous. The CDR3 loop spans 14 amino acids. Trimming removed 7 bases from V and 5 bases from J, with 17 bases in between. Per germline, CDR1 MDHEN and CDR2 SYDVKM. CDR3: CASTQLRGGTEAFF. DNA for the CDR3: TGTGCCAGCACCCAACTACGGGGAGGGACTGAAGCTTTCTTT.

This clone was seen a handful of times. The V call is TRBV29-1, the J call TRBJ2-2; 7 bases line up with TRBD2. The germline gives CDR1 SQVTM, CDR2 ANQGSEA. Losses at the gene ends were 6 bases for V and 6 bases for J; bases not matched to a gene: 13. CDR3 length: 15 residues. This chain's CDR3 is CSVVLASGIAGELFF. The CDR3 bases are TGCAGCGTGGTACTAGCGAGTGGAATAGCCGGGGAGCTGTTTTTT.

The chain carries TRBV28 and TRBJ2-4; TRBD2 is a possible D gene (7 bases). The CDR3 runs to 14 residues. V lost 5 bases and J 7 bases, leaving 15 bases between the germline ends. Per the germline V gene, CDR1 is MDHEN and CDR2 is SYDVKM. This CDR3 reads CASSTRGGGNIQYF. As DNA, the CDR3 is TGTGCCAGCAGTACCCGCGGGGGCGGGAACATTCAGTACTTC.

This sequence joins TRBV9 and TRBJ2-1; 11 bases align to TRBD2. The junction had 7 bases not matched to a gene; V was cut back by 3 bases and J by 8 bases. The CDR3 totals 15 residues. Germline assignment: CDR1 SGDLS and CDR2 YYNGEE. Written as DNA, the CDR3 is TGTGCCAGCAGCGCCATAGGGACTAGCGGAGATGAGCAGTTCTTC. It yields the protein CASSAIGTSGDEQFF.

As concerns this clone: Other nucleotide sequences in the sample specify the same CDR3. The rearrangement links TRBV5-4 to TRBJ2-5, with 7 positions matching TRBD2. The CDR3 loop spans 15 amino acids. Trimming took 0 bases from V and 1 from J; bases not matched to a gene: 3. The germline CDR1 and CDR2 sequences are SGHNT and YYREEE (reference sequence). DNA of the CDR3: TGTGCCAGCAGCTTGGTGGGGGGGGGCCAAGAGACCCAGTACTTC. Protein: CASSLVGGGQETQYF. The variable domain in full, completed from reference TRBV5-4 and TRBJ2-5, reads ETGVTQSPTHLIKTRGQQVTLRCSSQSGHNTVSWYQQALGQGPQFIFQYYREEENGRGNFPPRFSGLQFPNYSSELNVNALELDDSALYLCASSLVGGGQETQYFGPGTRLLVL.

V and J are TRBV9 and TRBJ1-3, with D maybe TRBD1 (5 bases). The V end lost 3 bases, the J end lost 4 bases, and 11 bases lay between the germline ends. The CDR3 spans 14 residues. CDR1 is SGDLS and CDR2 is YYNGEE in the germline V gene. The CDR3 DNA reads TGTGCCAGCAGCGGGGGAGGGGTCGGAAACACCATATATTTT. Amino acids: CASSGGGVGNTIYF.

The chain combines TRBV2 with TRBJ1-1, with D perhaps matching TRBD1 (5 bases). The ends were cut back, 9 bases at V and 1 base at J, with 21 bases in the middle. The CDR3 extends over 16 amino acids. Per germline, CDR1 SNHLY and CDR2 FYNNEI. CDR3 loop: CARSERWARENTEAFF. As DNA, the CDR3 is TGTGCCAGATCTGAAAGGTGGGCCAGGGAGAACACTGAAGCTTTCTTT. Looking up the rest from reference TRBV2 and TRBJ1-1 gives the full variable domain: EPEVTQTPSHQVTQMGQEVILRCVPISNHLYFYWYRQILGQKVEFLVSFYNNEISEKSEIFDDQFSVERPDGSNFTLKIRSTKLEDSAMYFCARSERWARENTEAFFGQGTRLTVV.

V usage is TRBV5-6 and J usage is TRBJ2-2, with TRBD1 as a possible D gene (5 bases). Germline V CDR1 and CDR2: SGHDT, YYEEEE. This CDR3 is 13 amino acids long. V lost 7 bases, J lost 8 bases, and 15 bases lay in between. CDR3 amino acids: CASRTKGKGELFF. The CDR3 coding sequence is TGTGCCAGCCGGACAAAGGGTAAAGGGGAGCTGTTTTTT.

The chain is built from TRBV11-2 and TRBJ1-2; 10 nucleotides line up with TRBD1. CDR1 is SGHAT, CDR2 FQNNGV, per germline. The junction had 13 bases not matched to a gene; V was cut back by 7 bases and J by 8 bases. This CDR3 contains 15 residues. The CDR3 sequence: CASTNTGTGVVGYTF. The CDR3 nucleotides read TGTGCCAGCACCAATACCGGGACAGGGGTTGTAGGCTACACCTTC. The variable domain in full, with the rest retrieved from reference TRBV11-2 and TRBJ1-2, is EAGVAQSPRYKIIEKRQSVAFWCNPISGHATLYWYQQILGQGPKLLIQFQNNGVVDDSQLPKDRFSAERLKGVDSTLKIQPAKLEDSAVYLCASTNTGTGVVGYTFGSGTRLTVV.

V and J are TRBV7-2 and TRBJ2-1, with a weak D call TRBD2 (6 bases). Per the germline V gene, CDR1 is SGHTA and CDR2 is FQGNSA. This CDR3 region has 18 residues. V dropped 4 bases and J dropped 2 bases, with 21 bases sitting between them. CDR3 protein: CASSSPLGGGPTYNEQFF. The CDR3 nucleotides are TGTGCCAGCAGCTCCCCCCTGGGGGGAGGCCCCACCTACAATGAGCAGTTCTTC.

The J gene is TRBJ2-2, the V gene TRBV5-1, with D perhaps matching TRBD2 (5 bases). Germline V CDR1 and CDR2: SGHRS, YFSETQ. This CDR3 contains 14 residues. The germline V and J ends were trimmed by 4 bases and 5 bases, with 12 bases remaining between them. In DNA form, the CDR3 reads TGCGCCAGCAGCCCCGGAGGTACTACCGGGGAGCTGTTTTTT. Protein product: CASSPGGTTGELFF.

The genes are TRBV20-1 and TRBJ1-2, with TRBD1 as a possible D gene (5 bases). CDR1 is DFQATT, CDR2 SNEGSKA, per germline (reference sequence). CDR3 size: 11 residues. V shed 6 bases and J shed 8 bases, with 13 bases lying between them. The CDR3 loop reads CSAGVVEGYTF. The CDR3 bases are TGCAGTGCAGGGGTTGTAGAGGGCTACACCTTC.

This chain connects TRBV5-1 to TRBJ1-2; D possibly corresponds to TRBD1 (5 bases). Trimming removed 3 bases at V and 0 bases at J, with 15 bases between. The CDR3 has 16 residues. Per the germline V gene, CDR1 is SGHRS and CDR2 is YFSETQ. The CDR3 protein is CASSSGSGRANYGYTF. The CDR3 coding sequence is TGCGCCAGCAGCTCAGGGTCCGGGCGAGCTAACTATGGCTACACCTTC.